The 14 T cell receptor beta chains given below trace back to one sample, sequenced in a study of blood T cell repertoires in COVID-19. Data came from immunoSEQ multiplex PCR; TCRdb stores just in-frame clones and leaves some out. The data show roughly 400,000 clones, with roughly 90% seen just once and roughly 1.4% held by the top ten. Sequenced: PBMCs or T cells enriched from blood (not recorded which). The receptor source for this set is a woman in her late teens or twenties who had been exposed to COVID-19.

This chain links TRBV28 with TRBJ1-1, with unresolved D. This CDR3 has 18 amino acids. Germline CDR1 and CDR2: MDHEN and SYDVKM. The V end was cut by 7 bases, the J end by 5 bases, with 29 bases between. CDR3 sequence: CASTLGVGVPVRGTEAFF. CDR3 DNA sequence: TGTGCCAGCACCCTTGGGGTCGGTGTACCGGTACGAGGGACTGAAGCTTTCTTT.

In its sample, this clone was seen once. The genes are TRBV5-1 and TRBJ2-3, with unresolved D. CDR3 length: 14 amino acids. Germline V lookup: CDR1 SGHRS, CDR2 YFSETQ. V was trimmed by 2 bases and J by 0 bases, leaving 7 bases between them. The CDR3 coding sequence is TGCGCCAGCAGCTTACAGTCCAGCACAGATACGCAGTATTTT. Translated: CASSLQSSTDTQYF. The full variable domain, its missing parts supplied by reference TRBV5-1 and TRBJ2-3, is KAGVTQTPRYLIKTRGQQVTLSCSPISGHRSVSWYQQTPGQGLQFLFEYFSETQRNKGNFPGRFSGRQFSNSRSEMNVSTLELGDSALYLCASSLQSSTDTQYFGPGTRLTVL.

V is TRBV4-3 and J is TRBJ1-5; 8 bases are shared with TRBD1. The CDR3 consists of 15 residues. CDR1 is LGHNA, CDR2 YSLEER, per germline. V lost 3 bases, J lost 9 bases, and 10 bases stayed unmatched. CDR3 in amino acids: CASSQARGQSGPQHF. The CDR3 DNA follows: TGCGCCAGCAGCCAGGCCAGGGGGCAAAGTGGGCCCCAGCATTTT.

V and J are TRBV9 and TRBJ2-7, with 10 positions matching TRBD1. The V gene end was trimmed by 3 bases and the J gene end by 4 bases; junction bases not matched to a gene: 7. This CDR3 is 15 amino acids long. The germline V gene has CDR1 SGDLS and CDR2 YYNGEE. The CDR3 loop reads CASSAGTGVFYEQYF. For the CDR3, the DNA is TGTGCCAGCAGCGCCGGGACAGGGGTGTTTTACGAGCAGTACTTC.

For the CDR3, the DNA is TGTGCCAGCAGTTTGGCTAGCGGGGAAGATGAGCAGTTCTTC. It codes for CASSLASGEDEQFF. The V call is TRBV25-1, the J call TRBJ2-1; 9 bases map to TRBD2. Germline V lookup: CDR1 MGHDK, CDR2 SYGVNS. Losses at the gene ends were 5 bases for V and 8 bases for J; bases not matched to a gene: 7. The CDR3 sequence is 14 residues long.

CDR3 nucleotide sequence: TGTGCCAGCAGCCCAGCAGACAGTTACACAGATACGCAGTATTTT. Translated, it gives CASSPADSYTDTQYF. The V gene is TRBV7-9, the J gene TRBJ2-3; the D gene is possibly TRBD1 (5 bases). Germline V gives CDR1 SEHNR, CDR2 FQNEAQ (reference sequence). V lost 5 bases and J 2 bases, leaving 14 bases between the germline ends. This CDR3 region has 15 residues.

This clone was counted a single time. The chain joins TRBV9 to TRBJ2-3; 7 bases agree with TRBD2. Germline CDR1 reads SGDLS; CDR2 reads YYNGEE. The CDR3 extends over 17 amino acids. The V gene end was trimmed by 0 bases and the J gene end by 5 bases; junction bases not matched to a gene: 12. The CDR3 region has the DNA TGTGCCAGCAGCGTAGAGGCTAGCGGAGCGTGGGAAGATACGCAGTATTTT. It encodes CASSVEASGAWEDTQYF.

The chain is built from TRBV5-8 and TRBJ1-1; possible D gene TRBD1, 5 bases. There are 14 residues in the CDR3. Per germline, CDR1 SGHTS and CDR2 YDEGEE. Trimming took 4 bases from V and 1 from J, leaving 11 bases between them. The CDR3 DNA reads TGTGCCAGCAGCCGAAGACAGTGGAACACTGAAGCTTTCTTT. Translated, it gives CASSRRQWNTEAFF.

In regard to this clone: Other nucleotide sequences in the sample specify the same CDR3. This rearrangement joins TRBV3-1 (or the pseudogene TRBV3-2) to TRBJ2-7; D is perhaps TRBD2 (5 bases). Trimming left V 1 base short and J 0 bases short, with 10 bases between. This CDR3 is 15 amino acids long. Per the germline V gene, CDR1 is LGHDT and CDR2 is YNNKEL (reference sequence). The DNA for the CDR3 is TGTGCCAGCAGCCAAGTGGCGGGTAGCTCCTACGAGCAGTACTTC. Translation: CASSQVAGSSYEQYF.

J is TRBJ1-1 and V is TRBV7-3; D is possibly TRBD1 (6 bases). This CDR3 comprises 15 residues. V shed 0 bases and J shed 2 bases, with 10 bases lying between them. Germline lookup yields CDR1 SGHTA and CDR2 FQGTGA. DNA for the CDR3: TGTGCCAGCAGCTTAACGGGGGCGCGAAACACTGAAGCTTTCTTT. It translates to CASSLTGARNTEAFF. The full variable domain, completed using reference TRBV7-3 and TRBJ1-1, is GAGVSQTPSNKVTEKGKYVELRCDPISGHTALYWYRQSLGQGPEFLIYFQGTGAADDSGLPNDRFFAVRPEGSVSTLKIQRTERGDSAVYLCASSLTGARNTEAFFGQGTRLTVV.

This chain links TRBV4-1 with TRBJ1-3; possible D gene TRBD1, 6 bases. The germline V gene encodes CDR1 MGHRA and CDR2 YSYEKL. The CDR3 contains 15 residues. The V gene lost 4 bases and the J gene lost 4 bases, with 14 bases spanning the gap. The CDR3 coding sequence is TGCGCCAGCAGCCGCTCTACAGGGTTGGGAAACACCATATATTTT. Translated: CASSRSTGLGNTIYF.

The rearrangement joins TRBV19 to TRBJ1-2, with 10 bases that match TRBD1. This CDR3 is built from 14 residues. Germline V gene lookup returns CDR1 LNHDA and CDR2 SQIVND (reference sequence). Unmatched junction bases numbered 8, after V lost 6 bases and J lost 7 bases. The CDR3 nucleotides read TGTGCCAGTAGGAAGGACAGGGGGTCGGGTGGCTACACCTTC. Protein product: CASRKDRGSGGYTF.

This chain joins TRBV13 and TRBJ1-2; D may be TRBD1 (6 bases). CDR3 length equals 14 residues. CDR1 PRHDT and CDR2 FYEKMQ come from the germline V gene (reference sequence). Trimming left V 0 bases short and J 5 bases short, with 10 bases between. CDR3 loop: CASSLGAGDYGYTF. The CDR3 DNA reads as TGTGCCAGCAGCTTAGGGGCAGGGGATTATGGCTACACCTTC.

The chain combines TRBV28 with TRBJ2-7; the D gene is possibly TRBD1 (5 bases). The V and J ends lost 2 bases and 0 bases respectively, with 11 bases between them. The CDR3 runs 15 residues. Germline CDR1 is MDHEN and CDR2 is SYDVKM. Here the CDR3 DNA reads TGTGCCAGCAGTTTACCTGCTGGGGCCTCCTACGAGCAGTACTTC. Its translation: CASSLPAGASYEQYF.